The rows below give T cell receptor beta chains drawn from one sample of a study of blood T cell repertoires in COVID-19. The assay was immunoSEQ multiplex PCR, and TCRdb's table has in-frame clones only and misses some. The sample carries 230,000 or so clones, approximately 81% recorded once. The specimen sequenced was PBMCs or T cells enriched from blood (not recorded which). These TCRs come from a woman in her forties or fifties who had been exposed to COVID-19. The CDR3 runs from the conserved cysteine through the conserved F or W. The D gene is left open where the match is weak. Size is omitted from some rows. Given values are once, few, many or a class for expanded clones.

d_gene: .
v_gene: TRBV18
j_gene: TRBJ1-5
abundance: .
CDR3aa: CASSPGAGEYQPQHF
CDR3nt: TGTGCCAGCTCACCGGGGGCAGGAGAATATCAGCCCCAGCATTTT

d_gene: .
v_gene: TRBV5-8
j_gene: TRBJ1-1
abundance: .
CDR3aa: CASSLYMEYARDTEAFF
CDR3nt: TGTGCCAGCAGCTTGTACATGGAGTACGCGAGGGACACTGAAGCTTTCTTT

d_gene: TRBD1
v_gene: TRBV28
j_gene: TRBJ1-5
abundance: .
CDR3aa: CASSLSRQGMMDQPQHF
CDR3nt: TGTGCCAGCAGTTTATCCCGACAGGGAATGATGGATCAGCCCCAGCATTTT

d_gene: .
v_gene: TRBV12-3/TRBV12-4
j_gene: TRBJ2-2
abundance: .
CDR3aa: CASKTGRTGELFF
CDR3nt: TGTGCCAGCAAGACAGGACGGACCGGGGAGCTGTTTTTT

d_gene: .
v_gene: TRBV6-2/TRBV6-3
j_gene: TRBJ1-1
abundance: .
CDR3aa: CASSFPQGPGTEAFF
CDR3nt: TGTGCCAGCAGTTTCCCCCAGGGGCCTGGGACTGAAGCTTTCTTT

d_gene: .
v_gene: TRBV23-1
j_gene: TRBJ1-4
abundance: .
CDR3aa: CASSQKGVGKLFF
CDR3nt: TGCGCCAGCAGTCAAAAGGGGGTGGGGAAACTGTTTTTT

d_gene: TRBD1
v_gene: TRBV7-8
j_gene: TRBJ1-4
abundance: .
CDR3aa: CASSFDRGNEKLFF
CDR3nt: TGTGCCAGCAGCTTCGACAGGGGAAATGAAAAACTGTTTTTT

d_gene: .
v_gene: TRBV29-1
j_gene: TRBJ2-1
abundance: .
CDR3aa: CSGHRDNIYNEQFF
CDR3nt: TGCAGCGGGCACAGGGACAATATCTACAATGAGCAGTTCTTC

d_gene: .
v_gene: TRBV5-4
j_gene: TRBJ2-3
abundance: .
CDR3aa: CASSRQDSTDTQYF
CDR3nt: TGTGCCAGCAGCCGCCAAGACTCCACAGATACGCAGTATTTT

d_gene: .
v_gene: TRBV10-3
j_gene: TRBJ1-5
abundance: .
CDR3aa: CAIWEGGNQPQHF
CDR3nt: TGTGCCATCTGGGAGGGAGGGAATCAGCCCCAGCATTTT

d_gene: TRBD2
v_gene: TRBV24-1
j_gene: TRBJ2-2
abundance: .
CDR3aa: CATSDLADANTGELFF
CDR3nt: TGTGCCACCAGTGACCTAGCGGACGCGAACACCGGGGAGCTGTTTTTT

d_gene: TRBD2
v_gene: TRBV5-8
j_gene: TRBJ2-2
abundance: .
CDR3aa: CASSLGLAIGLGELFF
CDR3nt: TGTGCCAGCAGCTTGGGACTAGCGATAGGCCTCGGGGAGCTGTTTTTT

d_gene: .
v_gene: TRBV5-8
j_gene: TRBJ1-2
abundance: .
CDR3aa: CASRGLYGYTF
CDR3nt: TGTGCCAGCAGGGGCCTCTATGGCTACACCTTC

d_gene: .
v_gene: TRBV6-2/TRBV6-3
j_gene: TRBJ1-5
abundance: few
CDR3aa: CASSYRDIFGLSNQPQHF
CDR3nt: TGTGCCAGCAGTTACAGGGACATCTTTGGCCTGAGCAATCAGCCCCAGCATTTT

d_gene: TRBD1
v_gene: TRBV6-1
j_gene: TRBJ1-3
abundance: .
CDR3aa: CASSVGLQGFSGNTIYF
CDR3nt: TGTGCCAGCAGTGTCGGGCTACAGGGGTTCTCTGGAAACACCATATATTTT

d_gene: .
v_gene: TRBV9
j_gene: TRBJ1-2
abundance: .
CDR3aa: CASSVGAGANYGYTF
CDR3nt: TGTGCCAGCAGCGTAGGGGCAGGGGCTAACTATGGCTACACCTTC

d_gene: TRBD1
v_gene: TRBV19
j_gene: TRBJ2-3
abundance: .
CDR3aa: CASSYRQGATDTQYF
CDR3nt: TGTGCCAGTAGCTACAGACAGGGTGCCACAGATACGCAGTATTTT

d_gene: TRBD1
v_gene: TRBV6-6
j_gene: TRBJ1-1
abundance: .
CDR3aa: CASSSRTGMSEAFF
CDR3nt: TGTGCCAGCAGTTCCAGGACAGGGATGTCTGAAGCTTTCTTT

d_gene: .
v_gene: TRBV14
j_gene: TRBJ1-1
abundance: .
CDR3aa: CASSLGGNTEAFF
CDR3nt: TGTGCCAGCAGCCTGGGGGGGAACACTGAAGCTTTCTTT

d_gene: .
v_gene: TRBV19
j_gene: TRBJ1-2
abundance: once
CDR3aa: CASNPDRNYGYTF
CDR3nt: TGTGCCAGCAATCCCGACAGGAACTATGGCTACACCTTC

d_gene: .
v_gene: TRBV18
j_gene: TRBJ1-5
abundance: .
CDR3aa: CASSPSLGGQPQHF
CDR3nt: TGTGCCAGCTCACCGTCTCTAGGGGGACAGCCCCAGCATTTT

d_gene: .
v_gene: TRBV6-6
j_gene: TRBJ2-2
abundance: .
CDR3aa: CASTKGKNTGELFF
CDR3nt: TGTGCCAGCACTAAGGGGAAGAACACCGGGGAGCTGTTTTTT

d_gene: .
v_gene: TRBV7-9
j_gene: TRBJ2-5
abundance: .
CDR3aa: CASSLSLAETQYF
CDR3nt: TGTGCCAGCAGCTTAAGCTTAGCGGAGACCCAGTACTTC

d_gene: .
v_gene: TRBV24-1
j_gene: TRBJ2-3
abundance: .
CDR3aa: CATSDRRTPGTDTQYF
CDR3nt: TGTGCCACCAGTGACCGAAGGACACCGGGCACAGATACGCAGTATTTT